This T cell receptor (beta chain) was documented in a study of T cell responses to AZD1222 COVID-19 vaccine. Study-wide background: Second-dose recipients at about 4 or about 12 weeks were treated as one pooled group. Study outcomes and limitations: Mapped onto spike, vaccine-associated CD4 TCRs spanned it and were dominant at 160-218 and 743-854. Clonal diversity was possibly underestimated, and the donors were mostly white British, with more females.

Concerning this clone: Its antigen is as yet unknown.

CDR3 length equals 13 residues. V was cut by 7 bases and J by 6 bases, with 13 bases left in between. The germline CDR1 and CDR2 sequences are MNHEY and SVGAGI. The protocol was immunoSEQ multiplex PCR, while the TCRdb copy is restricted to in-frame clones and leaves out a portion. The data hold 95,000 to 100,000 clones, with approximately 94% observed a single time. The clonotype originates from an adult in good health. The rearrangement links TRBV6-5 to TRBJ1-5; D may be TRBD1 (5 bases). Here the sequenced sample was peripheral blood, taken on day 0 of AZD1222 vaccination. The DNA for the CDR3 is TGTGCCAGCAAGGGGTATGGAGGTCAGCCCCAGCATTTT. This gives the protein CASKGYGGQPQHF.